Listed here are 2 T cell receptor beta chains from one sample, sequenced in a study of T cell responses to AZD1222 COVID-19 vaccine (dated by TCRdb to about 2021). According to the study, the label for this sample's time point signals: baseline before first vaccination. The library was prepared using the immunoSEQ multiplex PCR assay. TCRdb limited this immuneACCESS table to in-frame rearrangements with V and J called. A share of clones is missing; checked studies link under half to unresolved V genes, and the rest is unexplained. In this sample the table shows about 140,000 clones, 80% to 95% of which occur a single time. The top ten clones comprise approximately 2.2% of the sample. The specimen was peripheral blood, collected on day 0 of AZD1222 vaccination. The receptors originated from an adult in good health.

This clone was seen a single time. The chain couples TRBV3-1 (or the pseudogene TRBV3-2) to TRBJ2-1, with 14 nucleotides matching TRBD2. This CDR3 has 17 residues. V shed 0 bases, J shed 4 bases, and the junction held 2 bases outside the gene matches. Germline CDR1 is LGHDT and CDR2 is YNNKEL (reference sequence). The CDR3 nucleotides read TGTGCCAGCAGCCAAGAGGGACTAGCGGGAGTGTACAATGAGCAGTTCTTC. Its translation is CASSQEGLAGVYNEQFF.

V gene TRBV5-4 combines with J gene TRBJ1-4; 9 nucleotides align to TRBD1. Germline V gene lookup returns CDR1 SGHNT and CDR2 YYREEE (reference sequence). V shed 3 bases and J 5 bases; nucleotides not matched to a gene: 5. This CDR3 has 15 amino acids. CDR3 sequence: CASSSGGTGNEKLFF. As DNA, the CDR3 is TGTGCCAGCAGCTCCGGGGGGACAGGGAATGAAAAACTGTTTTTT.